This T cell receptor (beta chain) was observed in a study of beta chain features in type 1 diabetes. Every bit of the isolated RNA underwent reverse transcription, so sequencing read expressed TCRB transcripts. Assay used: immunoSEQ multiplex PCR; TCRdb lists only in-frame clones, some missing. The table shows roughly 120,000 clones, with 40% occurring only once. The CDR3 spans 18 residues. Germline CDR1 and CDR2: SNHLY and FYNNEI. Unmatched junction bases numbered 8, after V lost 0 bases and J lost 1 base. The sample was stem cell memory CD4+ T cells from blood. This clonotype was obtained from a woman between 18 and 29 years old in good health. The V and J genes are TRBV2 and TRBJ1-5; TRBD1 matches at 8 bases. The chain's CDR3 is CASSEAWSRGRSNQPQHF. CDR3 DNA sequence: TGTGCCAGCAGTGAAGCCTGGAGCAGGGGGCGAAGCAATCAGCCCCAGCATTTT.